These 8 T cell receptor beta chains were all obtained from the same sample, sequenced in a study of T cell repertoires in cytomegalovirus infection. TCRdb recomputed calls from the reads with MiXCR, one row per CDR3 protein. The table includes approximately 70,000 distinct CDR3 sequences, over 3.5% detected once. Sequencing used PBMCs. These receptors were collected from a human donor in good health (CMV status not recorded). Some clones in this sample may be carry-over from other donors' samples.

This clonotype was observed a handful of times. The chain uses TRBV12-3 or TRBV12-4 and TRBJ1-1, with unresolved D. The CDR3 has 13 amino acids. Trimming shortened V by 5 bases and J by 3 bases, and 10 bases separated the two germline ends. CDR3 protein: CASSPTLYTEAFF. The CDR3 coding sequence is TGTGCCAGCAGTCCGACACTTTACACTGAAGCTTTCTTT.

This clonotype was detected many times. The gene calls are TRBV14 and TRBJ2-5; D possibly corresponds to TRBD2 (6 bases). Trimming shortened V by 4 bases and J by 7 bases, and 13 bases separated the two germline ends. The germline CDR1 and CDR2 sequences are SGHDN and FVKESK. The CDR3 sequence is 13 residues long. DNA of the CDR3: TGTGCCAGCAGCCCCTTCGACGGGGGGACCCAGTACTTC. It yields the protein CASSPFDGGTQYF.

This clonotype appeared a few times. The chain employs TRBV4-1 and TRBJ1-2; D is uncertain. Between the trimmed V and J ends, which lost 1 base and 8 bases, there was a span of 11 bases. Germline V gene data show CDR1 as MGHRA and CDR2 as YSYEKL. The CDR3 sequence is 13 residues long. CDR3 sequence reads: CASSQVARGGYTF. CDR3 coding DNA: TGCGCCAGCAGCCAAGTCGCCCGAGGGGGCTACACCTTC.

Ten or more counts support this clonotype. This chain connects TRBV7-2 to TRBJ1-2; 9 bases map to TRBD1. With 5 bases clipped from V and 6 bases from J, the junction kept 10 bases outside the gene matches. Germline V gene data show CDR1 as SGHTA and CDR2 as FQGNSA. The CDR3 has 15 residues. CDR3 residues: CASSTWTGEGDGYTF. The CDR3, as DNA: TGTGCCAGCAGCACTTGGACAGGGGAGGGGGATGGCTACACCTTC.

The table lists this clonotype with many counts. The chain links TRBV10-3 to TRBJ1-1; no reliable D call. Per germline, CDR1 ENHRY and CDR2 SYGVKD. V gave up 7 bases and J gave up 2 bases, with 11 bases separating them. The CDR3 spans 13 residues. The CDR3 DNA sequence: TGTGCCATCACAAGGGAGATAAACACTGAAGCTTTCTTT. It yields the protein CAITREINTEAFF.

This clonotype appeared many times. A read error may produce the germline difference seen at one junction end. The chain recombines TRBV7-7 with TRBJ2-1; TRBD1 or TRBD2 may be the D gene (5 bases each). Germline CDR1 and CDR2: SSHAT and FNYEAQ (reference sequence). The CDR3 length is 14 residues. The CDR3 nucleotides are TGTGCTAGCAGCCCTGGGGGACGGCGGGATGAGCAGTTCTTC. It specifies CASSPGGRRDEQFF. The full variable domain, with the rest looked up from reference TRBV7-7 and TRBJ2-1, is GAGVSQSPRYKVTKRGQDVTLRCDPISSHATLYWYQQALGQGPEFLTYFNYEAQPDKSGLPSDRFSAERPEGSISTLTIQRTEQRDSAMYRCASSPGGRRDEQFFGPGTRLTVL.

There are many counts of this clonotype. The rearrangement uses TRBV7-2 and TRBJ2-7; D possibly corresponds to TRBD1 (6 bases). The V gene lost 2 bases and the J gene lost 0 bases, with 11 bases spanning the gap. This CDR3 comprises 15 residues. Germline CDR1 SGHTA, CDR2 FQGNSA. The CDR3 is CASSLSWGRSYEQYF. In DNA, the CDR3 is TGTGCCAGCAGCTTAAGTTGGGGGCGCTCCTACGAGCAGTACTTC.

The J gene is TRBJ2-3, the V gene TRBV18; the D is unclear. This CDR3 comprises 14 residues. V was pared by 3 bases and J by 2 bases, with 9 bases between. Per germline, CDR1 KGHSH and CDR2 LQKENI. CDR3 nucleotide sequence: TGTGCCAGCTCACCGCTGGACCTCACAGATACGCAGTATTTT. Its protein product is CASSPLDLTDTQYF. Complete variable domain (other parts from reference TRBV18 and TRBJ2-3): NAGVMQNPRHLVRRRGQEARLRCSPMKGHSHVYWYRQLPEEGLKFMVYLQKENIIDESGMPKERFSAEFPKEGPSILRIQQVVRGDSAAYFCASSPLDLTDTQYFGPGTRLTVL.